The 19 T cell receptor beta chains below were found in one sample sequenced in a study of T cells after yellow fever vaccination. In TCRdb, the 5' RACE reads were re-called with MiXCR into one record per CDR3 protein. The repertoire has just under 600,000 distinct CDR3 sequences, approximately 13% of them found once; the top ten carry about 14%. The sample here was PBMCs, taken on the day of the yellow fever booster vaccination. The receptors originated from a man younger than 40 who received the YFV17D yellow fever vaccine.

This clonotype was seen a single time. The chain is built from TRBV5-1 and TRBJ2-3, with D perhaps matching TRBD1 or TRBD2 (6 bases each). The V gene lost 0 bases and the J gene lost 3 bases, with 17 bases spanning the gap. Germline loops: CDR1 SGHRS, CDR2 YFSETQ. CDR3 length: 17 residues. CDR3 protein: CASSLAGGRQGTDTQYF. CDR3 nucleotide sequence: TGCGCCAGCAGCTTGGCCGGGGGAAGGCAGGGGACAGATACGCAGTATTTT.

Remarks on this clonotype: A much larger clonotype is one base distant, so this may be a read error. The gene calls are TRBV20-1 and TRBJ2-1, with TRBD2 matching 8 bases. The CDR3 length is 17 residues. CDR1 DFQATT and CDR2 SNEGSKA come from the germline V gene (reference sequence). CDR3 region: CSARDRETSGIYNDQFF. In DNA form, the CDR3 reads TGCAGTGCTAGAGATCGGGAAACTAGCGGAATCTACAATGATCAGTTCTTC.

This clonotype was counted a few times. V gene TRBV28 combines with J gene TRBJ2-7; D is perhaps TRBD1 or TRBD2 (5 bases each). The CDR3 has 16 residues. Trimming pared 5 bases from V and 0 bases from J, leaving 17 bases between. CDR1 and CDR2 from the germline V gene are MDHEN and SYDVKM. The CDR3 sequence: CASSPPEGRRSYEQYF. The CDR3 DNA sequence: TGTGCCAGCAGTCCTCCCGAGGGACGCCGCTCCTACGAGCAGTACTTC.

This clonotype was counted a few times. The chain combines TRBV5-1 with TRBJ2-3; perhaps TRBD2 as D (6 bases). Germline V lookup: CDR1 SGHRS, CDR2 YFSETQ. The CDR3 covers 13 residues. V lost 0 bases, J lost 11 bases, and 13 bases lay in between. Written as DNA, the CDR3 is TGCGCCAGCAGCTTGGGGACGGGAGAAGGGCAGTATTTT. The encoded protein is CASSLGTGEGQYF.

The CDR3 spells CASSYVSGKSTDTQYF. CDR3 bases: TGTGCCAGCAGTTACGTCTCCGGGAAAAGCACAGATACGCAGTATTTT. V is TRBV6-5 and J is TRBJ2-3, with D tentatively TRBD2 (5 bases). The germline V gene encodes CDR1 MNHEY and CDR2 SVGAGI. V was trimmed by 2 bases and J by 0 bases, leaving 12 bases between them. The CDR3 covers 16 residues.

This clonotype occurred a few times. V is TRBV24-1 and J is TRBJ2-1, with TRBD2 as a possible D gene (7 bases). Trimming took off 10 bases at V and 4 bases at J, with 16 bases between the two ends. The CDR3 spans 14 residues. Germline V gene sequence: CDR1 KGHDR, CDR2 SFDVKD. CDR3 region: CATGGDTNYNEQFF. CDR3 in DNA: TGTGCCACTGGGGGGGACACCAATTACAATGAGCAGTTCTTC.

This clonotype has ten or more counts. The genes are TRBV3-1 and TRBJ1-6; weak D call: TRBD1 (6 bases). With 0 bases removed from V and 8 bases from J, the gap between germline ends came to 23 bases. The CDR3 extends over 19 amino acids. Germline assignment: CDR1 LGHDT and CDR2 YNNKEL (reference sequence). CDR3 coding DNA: TGTGCCAGCAGCCAAGAGTACATCCCCGGGGACACCAGGGATTCACCCCTCCACTTT. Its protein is CASSQEYIPGDTRDSPLHF.

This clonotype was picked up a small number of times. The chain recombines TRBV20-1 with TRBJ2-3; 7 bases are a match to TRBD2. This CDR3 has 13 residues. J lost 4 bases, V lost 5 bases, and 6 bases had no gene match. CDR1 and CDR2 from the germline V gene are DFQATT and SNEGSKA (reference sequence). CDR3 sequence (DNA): TGCAGTGCTTCGGGACTATTAGCAGATACGCAGTATTTT. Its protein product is CSASGLLADTQYF.

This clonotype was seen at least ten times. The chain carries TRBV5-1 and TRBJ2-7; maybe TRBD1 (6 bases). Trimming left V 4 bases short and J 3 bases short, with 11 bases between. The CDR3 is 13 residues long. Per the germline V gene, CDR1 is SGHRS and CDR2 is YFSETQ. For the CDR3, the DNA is TGCGCCAGCAGCCGACCGGACAGCTACGAGCAGTACTTC. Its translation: CASSRPDSYEQYF.

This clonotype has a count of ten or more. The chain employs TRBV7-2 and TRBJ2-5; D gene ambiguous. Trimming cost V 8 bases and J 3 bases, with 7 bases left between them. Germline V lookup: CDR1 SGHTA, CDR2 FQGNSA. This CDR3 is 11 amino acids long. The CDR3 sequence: CASRMEETQYF. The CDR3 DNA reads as TGTGCCAGCCGAATGGAAGAGACCCAGTACTTC.

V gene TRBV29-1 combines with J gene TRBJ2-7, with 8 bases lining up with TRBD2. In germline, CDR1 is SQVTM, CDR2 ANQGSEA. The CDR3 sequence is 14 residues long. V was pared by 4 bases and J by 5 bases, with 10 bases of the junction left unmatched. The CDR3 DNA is TGCAGCGTTGCCCGGTCCGGGAGGGTCCACGAGCAGTACTTC. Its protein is CSVARSGRVHEQYF.

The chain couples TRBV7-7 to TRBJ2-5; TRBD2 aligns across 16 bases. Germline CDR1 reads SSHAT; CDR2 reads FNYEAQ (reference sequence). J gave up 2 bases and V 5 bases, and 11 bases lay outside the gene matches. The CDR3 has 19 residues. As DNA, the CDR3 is TGTGCCAGCAGCCACCAAAGGGAGGGACTAGCGGGAGGGCAAGAGACCCAGTACTTC. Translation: CASSHQREGLAGGQETQYF.

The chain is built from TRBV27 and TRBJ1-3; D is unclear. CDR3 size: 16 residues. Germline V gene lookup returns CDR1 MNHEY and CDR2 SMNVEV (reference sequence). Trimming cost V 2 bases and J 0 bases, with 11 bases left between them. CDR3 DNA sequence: TGTGCCAGCAGTTTAAGGCCAGGAGCCTCTGGAAACACCATATATTTT. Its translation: CASSLRPGASGNTIYF.

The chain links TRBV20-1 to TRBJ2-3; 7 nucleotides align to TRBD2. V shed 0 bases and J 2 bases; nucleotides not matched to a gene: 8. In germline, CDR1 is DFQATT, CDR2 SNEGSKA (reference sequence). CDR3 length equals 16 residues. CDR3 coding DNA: TGCAGTGCTAGAGATAATCCGGGAGGCTCCACAGATACGCAGTATTTT. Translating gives CSARDNPGGSTDTQYF.

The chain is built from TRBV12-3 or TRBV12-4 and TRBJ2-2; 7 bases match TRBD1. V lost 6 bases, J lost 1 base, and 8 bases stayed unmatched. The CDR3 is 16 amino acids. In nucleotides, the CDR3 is TGTGCCAGCAGCTCCCTCGGGACAGTGAACACCGGGGAGCTGTTTTTT. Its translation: CASSSLGTVNTGELFF.

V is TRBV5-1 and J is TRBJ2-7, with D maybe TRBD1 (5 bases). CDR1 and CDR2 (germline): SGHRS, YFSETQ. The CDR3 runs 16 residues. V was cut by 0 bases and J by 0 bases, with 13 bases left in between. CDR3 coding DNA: TGCGCCAGCAGCTTGGATGACAGTAAAATCTCCTACGAGCAGTACTTC. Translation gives CASSLDDSKISYEQYF.

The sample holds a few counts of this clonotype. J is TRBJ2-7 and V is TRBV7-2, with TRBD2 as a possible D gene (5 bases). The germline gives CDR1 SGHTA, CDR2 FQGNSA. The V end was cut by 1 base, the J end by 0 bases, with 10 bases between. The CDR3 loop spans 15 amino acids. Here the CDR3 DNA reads TGTGCCAGCAGCTTAGAAGAGGGAGCCTCCTACGAGCAGTACTTC. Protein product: CASSLEEGASYEQYF.

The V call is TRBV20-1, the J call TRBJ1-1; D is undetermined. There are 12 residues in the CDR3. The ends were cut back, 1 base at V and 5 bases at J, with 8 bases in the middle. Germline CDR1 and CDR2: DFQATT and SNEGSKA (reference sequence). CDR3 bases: TGCAGTGCTAGAGGGGTAAGAACTGAAGCTTTCTTT. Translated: CSARGVRTEAFF.

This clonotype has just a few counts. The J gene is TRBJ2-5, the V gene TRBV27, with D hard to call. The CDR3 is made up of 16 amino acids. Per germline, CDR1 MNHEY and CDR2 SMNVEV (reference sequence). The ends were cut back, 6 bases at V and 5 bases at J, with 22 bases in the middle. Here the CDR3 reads CASRLTPGVVGETQYF. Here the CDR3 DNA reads TGTGCCAGCAGACTAACACCTGGGGTAGTAGGCGAGACCCAGTACTTC.